A single sample is the source of the 13 T cell receptor beta chains below, sequenced in a study of cytomegalovirus exposure and HLA in healthy donors. It was with 60 Vbeta and 13 Jbeta primers that the PCR ran. Data came from immunoSEQ multiplex PCR; TCRdb stores just in-frame clones and leaves some out. Of roughly 200,000 clones listed, 76% are singletons. The sequenced sample was PBMCs. The receptors were sampled from a young man in good health and CMV-seronegative.

This chain uses TRBV27 with TRBJ2-3, with D possibly TRBD1 on 6 matching bases. Germline CDR1 MNHEY, CDR2 SMNVEV (reference sequence). The CDR3 extends over 17 amino acids. The germline V and J ends were trimmed by 8 bases and 6 bases, with 27 bases remaining between them. The CDR3 DNA is TGTGCCAGCGGTTCGTTCGTAGGGGGACCCAAGGTGGATACGCAGTATTTT. Its translation is CASGSFVGGPKVDTQYF.

The chain links TRBV5-1 to TRBJ2-1; TRBD1 might be the D (6 bases). CDR3 length: 14 amino acids. Trimming pared 1 base from V and 5 bases from J, leaving 10 bases between. Looked up from germline, CDR1 is SGHRS and CDR2 is YFSETQ. CDR3 nucleotide sequence: TGCGCCAGCAGCTTGAGGGGGTTGGACAATGAGCAGTTCTTC. This encodes CASSLRGLDNEQFF.

The rearrangement joins TRBV6-1 to TRBJ1-1; no clear D gene. Germline CDR1 MNHNS, CDR2 SASEGT. This CDR3 has 15 residues. The V gene lost 4 bases and the J gene lost 3 bases, with 15 bases spanning the gap. The CDR3 region is CASSAASSPDTEAFF. Here the CDR3 DNA reads TGTGCCAGCAGTGCCGCTTCCTCCCCGGACACTGAAGCTTTCTTT.

The V and J genes are TRBV10-3 and TRBJ2-7; maybe TRBD1 (6 bases). This CDR3 region has 12 residues. Trimming pared 11 bases from V and 0 bases from J, leaving 11 bases between. Germline V gene sequence: CDR1 ENHRY, CDR2 SYGVKD. The CDR3 DNA is TGTGCCGCTTGGGACAACTCCTACGAGCAGTACTTC. This codes for CAAWDNSYEQYF.

V and J are TRBV15 and TRBJ2-7; D gene uncertain. From germline, CDR1 is LNHNV and CDR2 YYDKDF (reference sequence). The CDR3 extends over 13 amino acids. Trimming took off 0 bases at V and 4 bases at J, with 7 bases between the two ends. The CDR3 is CATSRDATYEQYF. The CDR3 nucleotides read TGTGCCACCAGCAGAGATGCCACTTACGAGCAGTACTTC.

The J gene is TRBJ2-3, the V gene TRBV27; TRBD2 matches at 7 bases. There are 15 residues in the CDR3. Germline trimming cut 3 bases from V and 3 bases from J; bases unmatched to any gene: 6. Germline-derived CDR1 and CDR2 are MNHEY and SMNVEV (reference sequence). CDR3 DNA sequence: TGTGCCAGCAGTTTGGGGGGGAGAAGGACAGATACGCAGTATTTT. Translation gives CASSLGGRRTDTQYF.

The CDR3 nucleotides read TGTGCCAGTAGTTCGGGACTAGCGGGATCCTACGAGCAGTACTTC. This gives the protein CASSSGLAGSYEQYF. The chain is built from TRBV19 and TRBJ2-7, with 13 positions matching TRBD2. V lost 5 bases, J lost 1 base, and 2 bases stayed unmatched. Germline V CDR1 and CDR2: LNHDA, SQIVND (reference sequence). The CDR3 is 15 residues long. The whole variable domain, filled in from reference TRBV19 and TRBJ2-7, reads DGGITQSPKYLFRKEGQNVTLSCEQNLNHDAMYWYRQDPGQGLRLIYYSQIVNDFQKGDIAEGYSVSREKKESFPLTVTSAQKNPTAFYLCASSSGLAGSYEQYFGPGTRLTVT.

V gene TRBV2 combines with J gene TRBJ2-5; D call uncertain. V was trimmed by 6 bases and J by 5 bases, leaving 16 bases between them. CDR1 is SNHLY, CDR2 FYNNEI, per germline. The CDR3 contains 14 residues. In nucleotides, the CDR3 is TGTGCCAGCAGCCCAGTGGGCCACCGGGAGACCCAGTACTTC. This sequence encodes CASSPVGHRETQYF.

The V gene is TRBV28, the J gene TRBJ1-6, with 7 bases matching TRBD1. Germline lookup yields CDR1 MDHEN and CDR2 SYDVKM. The CDR3 totals 15 residues. CDR3 residues: CAVEQGTNYNSPLHF. CDR3 nucleotides: TGTGCGGTCGAACAGGGGACCAACTATAATTCACCCCTCCACTTT.

The chain is built from TRBV18 and TRBJ2-7; 11 nucleotides match TRBD2. After removal of 1 base from V and 7 bases from J, the junction contained 15 bases not matched to a gene. Germline assignment: CDR1 KGHSH and CDR2 LQKENI. The CDR3 is 18 residues long. Here the CDR3 reads CASSPRSIAGGLPREQYF. CDR3 DNA: TGTGCCAGCTCACCACGTTCGATAGCGGGAGGGCTCCCTCGGGAGCAGTACTTC.

Comments on this clone: A junction end diverges from the germline sequence, so it may reflect a read error. V usage is TRBV19 and J usage is TRBJ2-7; TRBD2 aligns across 12 bases. Germline V CDR1 and CDR2: LNHDA, SQIVND (reference sequence). This CDR3 region has 14 residues. CDR3 DNA: TGTGTCAGTAGCGCGGGACTAGCGGGCTACGAGCAGTACTTC. Amino acids: CVSSAGLAGYEQYF. Based on the CDR3 plus reference TRBV19 and TRBJ2-7, the full variable domain is DGGITQSPKYLFRKEGQNVTLSCEQNLNHDAMYWYRQDPGQGLRLIYYSQIVNDFQKGDIAEGYSVSREKKESFPLTVTSAQKNPTAFYLCVSSAGLAGYEQYFGPGTRLTVT.

This clone was counted a single time. The chain links TRBV2 to TRBJ2-3; 8 nucleotides align to TRBD2. The CDR3 has 15 residues. Trimming cost V 4 bases and J 2 bases; bases outside gene matches: 5. The germline gives CDR1 SNHLY, CDR2 FYNNEI. CDR3 loop: CASSGVAGPTDTQYF. The CDR3 coding sequence is TGTGCCAGCAGTGGGGTAGCGGGGCCCACAGATACGCAGTATTTT.

The chain has TRBV2 and TRBJ2-3; 14 bases are shared with TRBD2. With 6 bases clipped from V and 5 bases from J, the junction kept 7 bases outside the gene matches. The CDR3 consists of 16 residues. CDR1 SNHLY and CDR2 FYNNEI come from the germline V gene. CDR3 sequence: CASRLLGLAGVDTQYF. The CDR3 DNA reads TGTGCCAGCAGACTTCTGGGACTAGCGGGAGTAGATACGCAGTATTTT.